This T cell receptor (beta chain) was obtained from a study of blood T cell repertoires in COVID-19. Study summary: Spain, Italy and the United States supplied samples that represented acute and convalescent COVID-19. PBMCs, B-cell-depleted T cells, or T cells were the source of the cDNA or gDNA that made up the material.

Authors' methods: Reference gene primer amplification gave nucleated cell count estimates. The repertoire was sequenced with immunoSEQ multiplex PCR; TCRdb's copy has only in-frame clones and lacks some. V and J calls and clone size are as listed in that table; D and trimming were resolved from the DNA. Of around 190,000 clones in the sample, 80% to 90% were seen once. The CDR3 loop spans 15 amino acids. Germline loops: CDR1 SQVTM, CDR2 ANQGSEA. V was trimmed by 7 bases and J by 2 bases, leaving 19 bases between them. The V gene is TRBV29-1, the J gene TRBJ2-3; D may be TRBD2 (6 bases). The sample comprised peripheral blood. The TCR originated in a human donor in a cohort sampled during active COVID-19. The CDR3 bases are TGCAGCGGGGCGGCGGGACGGATACACACAGATACGCAGTATTTT. Its protein is CSGAAGRIHTDTQYF.